This T cell receptor (beta chain) came from a study of cytomegalovirus exposure and HLA in healthy donors. Study-level background: About 85 million unique TCR sequences came from HLA-typed donors in an early release. Whole-study findings and limits: Usually a TCR sequence was rare, but some public TCRs were found in many donors.

In germline, CDR1 is SQVTM, CDR2 ANQGSEA. V was cut by 0 bases and J by 8 bases, with 16 bases left in between. This CDR3 is built from 15 residues. Turning to this clone: Its target is unknown.

The primer mix had 60 Vbeta and 13 Jbeta primers. Sequencing used immunoSEQ multiplex PCR; TCRdb keeps in-frame clones, though not all of them. The sample lists more than 65,000 clones, more than 75% seen once, with 1.9% in the top ten. The clonotype originates from a man aged 18-30 years in good health and CMV-seronegative. Specimen: PBMCs. The V call is TRBV29-1, the J call TRBJ1-4, with D perhaps TRBD1 (6 bases). The CDR3 nucleotides read TGCAGCGTTGAAGACATACAGGGCCATGGAGAAAAACTGTTTTTT. Translated: CSVEDIQGHGEKLFF.